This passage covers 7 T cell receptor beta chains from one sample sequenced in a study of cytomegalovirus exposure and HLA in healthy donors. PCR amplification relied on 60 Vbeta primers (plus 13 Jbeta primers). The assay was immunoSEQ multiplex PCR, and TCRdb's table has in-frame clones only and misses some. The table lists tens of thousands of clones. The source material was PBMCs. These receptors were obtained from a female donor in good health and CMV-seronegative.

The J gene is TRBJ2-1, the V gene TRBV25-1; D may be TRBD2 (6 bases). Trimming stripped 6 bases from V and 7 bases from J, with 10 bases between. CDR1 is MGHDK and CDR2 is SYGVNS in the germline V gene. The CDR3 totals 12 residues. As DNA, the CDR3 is TGTGCCAGCAGAAGACTAGTTAATGAGCAGTTCTTC. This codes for CASRRLVNEQFF.

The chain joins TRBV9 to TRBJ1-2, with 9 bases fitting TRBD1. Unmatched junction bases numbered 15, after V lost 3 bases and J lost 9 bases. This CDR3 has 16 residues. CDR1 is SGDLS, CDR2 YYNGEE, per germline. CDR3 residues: CASSAEPGQGIASYTF. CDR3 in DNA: TGTGCCAGCAGCGCGGAGCCGGGACAGGGCATTGCTAGCTACACCTTC.

The CDR3 reads CASSFNRPGGQETQYF. The CDR3 DNA reads TGTGCCAGCAGCTTCAACAGGCCAGGCGGTCAAGAGACCCAGTACTTC. This chain connects TRBV5-4 to TRBJ2-5; D is perhaps TRBD1 (5 bases). Germline CDR1 SGHNT, CDR2 YYREEE (reference sequence). V was shortened by 2 bases and J by 2 bases, with 16 bases between the two germline ends. The CDR3 is 16 amino acids.

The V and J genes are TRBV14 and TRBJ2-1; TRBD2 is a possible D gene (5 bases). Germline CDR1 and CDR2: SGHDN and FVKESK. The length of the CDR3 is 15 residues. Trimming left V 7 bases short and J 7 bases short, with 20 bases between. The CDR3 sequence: CASTPSRDPWNEQFF. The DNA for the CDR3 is TGTGCCAGCACCCCTTCCCGGGATCCCTGGAATGAGCAGTTCTTC.

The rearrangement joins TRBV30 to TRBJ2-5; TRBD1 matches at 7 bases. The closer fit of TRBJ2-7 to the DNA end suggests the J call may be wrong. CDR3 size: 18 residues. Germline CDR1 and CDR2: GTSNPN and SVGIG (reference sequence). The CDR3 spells CAWSVRLSSRGRNYEQYF. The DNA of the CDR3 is TGTGCCTGGAGTGTCCGACTGTCGTCCAGGGGGAGAAACTACGAGCAGTACTTC.

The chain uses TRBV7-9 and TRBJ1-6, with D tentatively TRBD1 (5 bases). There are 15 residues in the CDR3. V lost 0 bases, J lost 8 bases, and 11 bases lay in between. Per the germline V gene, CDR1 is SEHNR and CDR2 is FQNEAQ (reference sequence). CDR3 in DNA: TGTGCCAGCAGCTTAGCGGGGGGGATCGATTCACCCCTCCACTTT. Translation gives CASSLAGGIDSPLHF.

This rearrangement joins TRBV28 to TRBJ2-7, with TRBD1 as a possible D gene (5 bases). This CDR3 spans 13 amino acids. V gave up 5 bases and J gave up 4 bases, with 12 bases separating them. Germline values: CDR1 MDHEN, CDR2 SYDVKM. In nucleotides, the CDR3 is TGTGCCAGCAGTCCCCCCGACAGATACGAGCAGTACTTC. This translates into CASSPPDRYEQYF. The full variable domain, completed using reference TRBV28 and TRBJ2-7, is DVKVTQSSRYLVKRTGEKVFLECVQDMDHENMFWYRQDPGLGLRLIYFSYDVKMKEKGDIPEGYSVSREKKERFSLILESASTNQTSMYLCASSPPDRYEQYFGPGTRLTVT.